This section outlines one TCR beta chain sequence together with its context. No antigen is known for it. No base quality values were provided; no much bigger clone lies one nucleotide off. Libraries were prepared through the immunoSEQ multiplex PCR assay. Adaptive Biotechnologies handled the TCRB amplification, library preparation, sequencing and preliminary bioinformatics at Survey level resolution. For TCRB sequencing, genomic DNA from the sorted cTfh populations was amplified by multiplex PCR. In the paper's pipeline: In R, clonality was calculated as 1 minus the normalized Shannon entropy, and the Gini index was computed using the R package ineq. Overlap score was defined as the summed counts of shared sequences divided by the total counts of all sequences in both compared samples. Shared-clonotype significance used Fisher's exact test assuming a theoretical repertoire of 10^7 TCRB sequences. TCRdb took this table from immuneACCESS and kept in-frame rearrangements with V and J called. Such tables lack part of the clones; where checked against another copy, unresolved V genes explain under half of the gap, and the rest is unexplained. The D gene and trimming were derived from the DNA, and the V and J assignments and clone size from that table. In this sample the table shows 3,000 or so clones, roughly three quarters of which occur a single time. Together, the top ten hold 1.5% of the sample.

The data stem from a study of follicular helper T cells after annual influenza vaccination (dated by TCRdb to the late 2010s). Some background on the complete study: Blood was collected on days 0, 7 and 28 after each seasonal influenza vaccination. One week after vaccination, a second recruited cohort of roughly 12 subjects (Table S1) displayed a similar ICOS+CD38+ cTfh response. Multi-year samples were obtained from roughly 6 subjects, with two vaccination seasons covered for a few subjects and three seasons covered for two subjects. Samples from 2013-2014 were cryopreserved, whereas samples from about 2015 were processed immediately after collection. To study recall of cTfh clones, some subjects were followed through successive annual vaccinations in the 2013-2014, 2014-2015 and 2015-2016 seasons.

V has 5 bases trimmed and J has 5 bases trimmed; junction bases matching no gene number 1. The cysteine opens and the phenylalanine closes a CDR3 of 14 amino acids. This entry keeps only the CDR3 DNA: 42 bases, framed from base 1. CDR1 is given as MDHEN and CDR2 as SYDVKM, both from the germline V gene. The intended sense of this specimen's time point label: 2014-2015 season, pre-vaccination. Seasonal inactivated influenza vaccine (Fluvarix) was administered to adults, and sorted blood CD4 subsets were tracked by TCRB sequencing before and after vaccination. To be eligible, subjects had to live in the community and must not have received influenza vaccine in the previous 6 months. Exclusions included influenza vaccine contraindications, substance abuse, HIV/AIDS, active malignancy, immunomodulatory medication and active illness such as respiratory infection. Per time point, between roughly 35 and 100 mL of blood was sampled. Non-naive CD4+CXCR5+PD-1+ cells were defined as circulating Tfh and were sorted into ICOS+CD38+ and ICOS-CD38- fractions. Either Ficoll-Paque PLUS or SepMate separation was used to isolate PBMC. Cell subsets were sorted from PBMC on a BD FACS Aria before DNA extraction.

What the authors observed across the whole study: A recurrent oligoclonal ICOS+CD38+ cTfh response containing tetramer and AIM influenza-specific clonotypes was recalled by successive annual vaccinations. Day 7 ICOS+CD38+ clones were most often found later in ICOS-CD38- cTfh, suggesting that subset may serve as a memory reservoir. ICOS+CD38+ cTfh clonality correlated with the frequency of that population, and its change correlated with the change in circulating plasmablast frequency. Because only about 8.5-20% of the analyzed cells gave productive TCRB sequences, there was no way to sample rare clonotypes.

The origin of this receptor is an adult who received the influenza vaccine. This material consisted of CXCR5+ CD38- circulating T follicular helper cells from blood, taken on the day of influenza vaccination. In light of the paper, this sample's cell subset or site label describes: circulating Tfh, non-naive CD4+CXCR5+PD-1+ (ICOS+CD38+ or ICOS-CD38-). The sequence is built from TRBV28 and TRBJ2-5; 14 nucleotides in the junction match TRBD2. The sequenced DNA is TGTGCCAGCAGTCGACTAGCGGGAGGGGAGACCCAGTACTTC. It codes for CASSRLAGGETQYF.